Sequencing of this T cell receptor (beta chain) was carried out in a study of blood T cell repertoires in COVID-19. Study details: T cells, B-cell-depleted T cells, or PBMCs supplied cDNA or gDNA.

CDR1 and CDR2 (germline): LNHDA, SQIVND (reference sequence). The CDR3 is 15 amino acids. V lost 2 bases to trimming and J lost 3 bases; unmatched junction nucleotides: 2. Measured with immunoSEQ multiplex PCR; TCRdb has only the in-frame clones, and not every one. Of approximately 230,000 clones in the sample, 85% to 90% were seen once. J is TRBJ2-7 and V is TRBV19; TRBD2 agrees at 12 bases. The source is a man aged 40-49 years who had recovered from COVID-19. Sequenced: PBMCs or T cells enriched from blood (not recorded which). This CDR3 reads CASSIMTSGSYEQYF. DNA of the CDR3: TGTGCCAGTAGTATAATGACTAGCGGGAGCTACGAGCAGTACTTC.